These 4 T cell receptor beta chains share one sample of origin, sequenced in a study of blood T cell repertoires in COVID-19. Sequenced by immunoSEQ multiplex PCR; TCRdb stores in-frame clones only, minus some. The sample holds just over 300,000 clones, about 85% seen once. Sequenced input: peripheral blood. These receptors all come from a man younger than 35 with active or convalescent COVID-19.

This sequence joins TRBV5-4 and TRBJ2-5; TRBD2 matches 14 bases. CDR1 and CDR2 from the germline V gene are SGHNT and YYREEE (reference sequence). The CDR3 extends over 16 amino acids. With V trimmed by 4 bases and J by 4 bases, 6 bases remained unmatched. This CDR3 is CASSPRLAGGVETQYF. CDR3 DNA sequence: TGTGCCAGCAGCCCTCGACTAGCGGGAGGGGTAGAGACCCAGTACTTC.

V is TRBV27 and J is TRBJ2-7; 9 nucleotides align to TRBD2. V was clipped by 10 bases and J by 3 bases; unmatched bases: 10. This CDR3 has 14 amino acids. Germline CDR1 is MNHEY and CDR2 is SMNVEV (reference sequence). In DNA, the CDR3 is TGTGCCACCCAAAGGGCGGGAGGGCGCTACGAGCAGTACTTC. It encodes CATQRAGGRYEQYF.

This clone occurred once. This chain joins TRBV11-2 and TRBJ2-1, with TRBD1 as a possible D gene (6 bases). This CDR3 is built from 16 residues. Germline V gives CDR1 SGHAT, CDR2 FQNNGV. V was trimmed by 4 bases and J by 0 bases, leaving 13 bases between them. This CDR3 reads CASSSRGFSSYNEQFF. CDR3 sequence (DNA): TGTGCCAGCAGCTCGAGGGGGTTCAGCTCCTACAATGAGCAGTTCTTC.

This clone came up a few times. J is TRBJ2-7 and V is TRBV27, with D possibly being TRBD2 (6 bases). CDR1 is MNHEY and CDR2 is SMNVEV in the germline V gene (reference sequence). V was pared by 0 bases and J by 3 bases, with 9 bases between. The CDR3 loop spans 14 amino acids. Written as DNA, the CDR3 is TGTGCCAGCAGTTTATCGGGGGGTATCTACGAGCAGTACTTC. Protein: CASSLSGGIYEQYF.